Listed here are 3 T cell receptor beta chains from one sample, sequenced in a study of Graves' ophthalmopathy and Graves' hyperthyroidism. Amplification targeted the TCR beta CDR3 regions, with RNA transcripts as the source material. An initial RT-PCR round employing HTBI primers preceded a second-round multiplex PCR. One entry per CDR3 protein results from TCRdb running MiXCR on the multiplex PCR reads. The sample has about 1.1 million distinct CDR3 sequences; 35% to 40% are singletons. What was sequenced was peripheral blood or thyroid tissue (not recorded which). Every receptor here comes from an adult man with Graves' hyperthyroidism.

This clonotype was detected ten times or more. The chain recombines TRBV9 with TRBJ2-7; 8 positions match TRBD1. CDR1 is SGDLS, CDR2 YYNGEE, per germline. Trimming removed 3 bases from V and 2 bases from J; junction bases left unmatched: 7. The CDR3 covers 15 residues. The CDR3 reads CASSATGGFPYEQYF. For the CDR3, the DNA is TGTGCCAGCAGCGCAACAGGGGGATTCCCCTACGAGCAGTACTTC.

A remark on this clonotype: A clone one base away is much larger, so this may be a read error. The chain links TRBV10-3 to TRBJ1-5, with D perhaps matching TRBD1 (5 bases). Germline V gene lookup returns CDR1 ENHRY and CDR2 SYGVKD. The CDR3 consists of 13 residues. Trimming took off 5 bases at V and 11 bases at J, with 16 bases between the two ends. CDR3: CAISYSETAAQHF. Here the CDR3 DNA reads TGTGCCATCAGTTACTCGGAGACAGCAGCCCAGCATTTT.

Of note for this clonotype: The junction shows a germline mismatch at one end, possibly a read error. This CDR3 reads CASSRLATGQGTQYF. The CDR3 DNA follows: TGTGCCAGCAGCAGACTAGCGACTGGCCAAGGGACCCAGTACTTC. This chain connects TRBV9 to TRBJ2-5; 8 bases are shared with TRBD2. The CDR3 extends over 15 amino acids. Germline loops: CDR1 SGDLS, CDR2 YYNGEE.